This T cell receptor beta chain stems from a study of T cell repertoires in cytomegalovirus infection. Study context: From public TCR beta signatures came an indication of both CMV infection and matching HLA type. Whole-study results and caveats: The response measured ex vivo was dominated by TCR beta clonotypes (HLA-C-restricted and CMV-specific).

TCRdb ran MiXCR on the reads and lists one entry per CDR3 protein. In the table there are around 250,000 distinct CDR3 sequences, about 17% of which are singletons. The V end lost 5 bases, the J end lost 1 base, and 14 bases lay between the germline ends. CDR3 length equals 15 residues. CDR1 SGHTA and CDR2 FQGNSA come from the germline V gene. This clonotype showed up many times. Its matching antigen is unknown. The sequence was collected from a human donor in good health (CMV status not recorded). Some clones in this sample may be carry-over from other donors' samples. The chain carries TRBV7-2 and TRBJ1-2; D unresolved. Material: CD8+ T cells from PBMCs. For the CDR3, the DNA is TGTGCCAGCAGCCGTCTTGTAACGGATAACTATGGCTACACCTTC. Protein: CASSRLVTDNYGYTF.